What follows are 4 T cell receptor beta chains derived from one specimen sequenced in a study of cytomegalovirus exposure and HLA in healthy donors. The primer mix had 60 Vbeta and 13 Jbeta primers. This table comes from immunoSEQ multiplex PCR, and its TCRdb copy is limited to in-frame clones, with some not included. Here the sample spans over 65,000 clones, 70% to 85% being singletons. Input material: PBMCs. The receptors derive from a human donor in good health.

This clone has at least ten counts. This chain connects TRBV4-1 to TRBJ2-1; 8 positions agree with TRBD2. V dropped 2 bases and J dropped 5; count of bases not matched to a gene: 5. The germline V gene has CDR1 MGHRA and CDR2 YSYEKL. The CDR3 sequence is 15 residues long. Here the CDR3 reads CASSQNSGDHNEQFF. The CDR3 bases are TGCGCCAGCAGCCAAAATAGCGGGGACCACAATGAGCAGTTCTTC.

The chain uses TRBV5-4 and TRBJ2-7; TRBD2 agrees at 8 bases. Unmatched junction bases numbered 5, after V lost 0 bases and J lost 0 bases. The germline CDR1 and CDR2 sequences are SGHNT and YYREEE (reference sequence). The CDR3 has 16 amino acids. CDR3: CASSLAGGGSSYEQYF. The CDR3 DNA is TGTGCCAGCAGCTTGGCGGGCGGGGGGTCCTCCTACGAGCAGTACTTC.

This clone was picked up a small number of times. V gene TRBV6-5 combines with J gene TRBJ2-1; weak D call: TRBD2 (6 bases). Looked up from germline, CDR1 is MNHEY and CDR2 is SVGAGI. This CDR3 comprises 15 residues. The V end was cut by 5 bases, the J end by 5 bases, with 16 bases between. DNA of the CDR3: TGTGCCAGCAGTCCGGGGTGGGGGGTTAACAATGAGCAGTTCTTC. It encodes CASSPGWGVNNEQFF.

The rearrangement links TRBV5-4 to TRBJ2-4, with a possible D match to TRBD1 (5 bases). Germline V CDR1 and CDR2: SGHNT, YYREEE (reference sequence). This CDR3 contains 14 residues. Trimming pared 0 bases from V and 5 bases from J, leaving 9 bases between. DNA of the CDR3: TGTGCCAGCAGCTTGGAGGGGCCGGAAAACATTCAGTACTTC. Its protein is CASSLEGPENIQYF.